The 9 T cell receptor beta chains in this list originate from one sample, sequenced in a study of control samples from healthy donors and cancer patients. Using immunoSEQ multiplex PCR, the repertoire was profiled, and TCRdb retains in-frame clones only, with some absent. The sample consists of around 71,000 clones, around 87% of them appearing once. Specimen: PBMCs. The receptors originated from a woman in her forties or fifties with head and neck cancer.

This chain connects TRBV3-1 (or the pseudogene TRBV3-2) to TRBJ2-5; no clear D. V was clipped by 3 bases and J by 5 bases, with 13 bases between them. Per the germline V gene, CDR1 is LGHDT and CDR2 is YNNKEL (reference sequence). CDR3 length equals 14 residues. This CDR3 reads CASSQRKGTETQYF. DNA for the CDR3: TGTGCCAGCAGCCAGAGGAAGGGTACCGAGACCCAGTACTTC.

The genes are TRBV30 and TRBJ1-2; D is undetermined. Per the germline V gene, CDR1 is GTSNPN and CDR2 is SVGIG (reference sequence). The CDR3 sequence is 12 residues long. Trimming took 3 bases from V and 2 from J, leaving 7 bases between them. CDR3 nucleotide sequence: TGTGCCTGGAGAGGGAGAAACTATGGCTACACCTTC. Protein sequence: CAWRGRNYGYTF. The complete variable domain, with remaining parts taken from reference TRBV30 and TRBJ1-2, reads SQTIHQWPATLVQPVGSPLSLECTVEGTSNPNLYWYRQAAGRGLQLLFYSVGIGQISSEVPQNLSASRPQDRQFILSSKKLLLSDSGFYLCAWRGRNYGYTFGSGTRLTVV.

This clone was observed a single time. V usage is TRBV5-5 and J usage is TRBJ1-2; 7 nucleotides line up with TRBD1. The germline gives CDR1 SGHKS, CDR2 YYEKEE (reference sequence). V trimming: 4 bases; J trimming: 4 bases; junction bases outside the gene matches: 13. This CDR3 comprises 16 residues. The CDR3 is CASSPFTGVGSYGYTF. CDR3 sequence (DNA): TGTGCCAGCAGCCCATTCACAGGGGTAGGCAGCTATGGCTACACCTTC.

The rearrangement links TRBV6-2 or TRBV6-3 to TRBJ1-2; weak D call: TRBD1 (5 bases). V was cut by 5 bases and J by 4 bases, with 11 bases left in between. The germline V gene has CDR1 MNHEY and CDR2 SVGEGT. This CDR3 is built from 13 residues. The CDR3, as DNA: TGTGCCAGCAGTAGAGACAGCTCCTATGGCTACACCTTC. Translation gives CASSRDSSYGYTF.

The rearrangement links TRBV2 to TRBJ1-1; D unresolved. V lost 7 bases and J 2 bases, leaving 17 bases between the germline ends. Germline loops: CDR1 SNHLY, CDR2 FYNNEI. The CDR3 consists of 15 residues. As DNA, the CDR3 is TGTGCCAGCACCAAAAACCGGGATATTAACACTGAAGCTTTCTTT. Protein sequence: CASTKNRDINTEAFF.

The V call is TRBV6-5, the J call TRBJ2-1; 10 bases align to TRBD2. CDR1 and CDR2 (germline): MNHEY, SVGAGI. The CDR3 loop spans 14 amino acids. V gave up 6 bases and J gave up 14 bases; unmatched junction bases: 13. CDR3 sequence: CASRSGTISGGEFF. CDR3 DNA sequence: TGTGCCAGCAGGTCCGGGACTATAAGCGGGGGGGAGTTCTTC.

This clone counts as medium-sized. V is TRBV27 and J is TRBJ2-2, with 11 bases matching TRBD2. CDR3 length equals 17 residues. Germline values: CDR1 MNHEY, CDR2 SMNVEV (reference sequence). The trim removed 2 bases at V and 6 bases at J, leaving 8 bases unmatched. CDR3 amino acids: CASSLPTTSGVPGELFF. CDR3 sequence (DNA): TGTGCCAGCAGTTTACCCACGACTAGCGGGGTACCCGGGGAGCTGTTTTTT.

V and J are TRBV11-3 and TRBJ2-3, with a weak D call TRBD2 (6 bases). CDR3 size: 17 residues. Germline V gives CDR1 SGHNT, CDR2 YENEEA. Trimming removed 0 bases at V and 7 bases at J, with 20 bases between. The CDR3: CASSLEGRGFRGNTQYF. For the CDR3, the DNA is TGTGCCAGCAGCTTAGAGGGACGGGGGTTCCGCGGGAATACGCAGTATTTT.

In DNA form, the CDR3 reads TGTGCCAGCAGTTACCTGGGAGGCGGGCATCAGCCCCAGCATTTT. Amino acids: CASSYLGGGHQPQHF. The V gene is TRBV6-2 or TRBV6-3, the J gene TRBJ1-5; D not resolved. Trimming took off 2 bases at V and 5 bases at J, with 13 bases between the two ends. Per germline, CDR1 MNHEY and CDR2 SVGEGT. The CDR3 contains 15 residues.